Presented here are 21 T cell receptor beta chains from one specimen sequenced in a study of glioma-infiltrating T cells after dendritic cell vaccination. The protocol was immunoSEQ multiplex PCR, while the TCRdb copy is restricted to in-frame clones and leaves out a portion. The table shows about 49,000 clones, with roughly 85% occurring only once. Sequencing was performed on blood, taken before dendritic cell vaccination. The receptors stem from a human donor with glioblastoma.

The chain combines TRBV5-4 with TRBJ1-3; D may be TRBD1 (6 bases). This CDR3 contains 15 residues. Trimming removed 4 bases at V and 2 bases at J, with 13 bases between. Germline CDR1 and CDR2: SGHNT and YYREEE (reference sequence). This chain's CDR3 is CASSPSGTTGNTIYF. For the CDR3, the DNA is TGTGCCAGCAGCCCGAGTGGGACAACTGGAAACACCATATATTTT. The full variable domain, rest sourced from reference TRBV5-4 and TRBJ1-3, is ETGVTQSPTHLIKTRGQQVTLRCSSQSGHNTVSWYQQALGQGPQFIFQYYREEENGRGNFPPRFSGLQFPNYSSELNVNALELDDSALYLCASSPSGTTGNTIYFGEGSWLTVV.

The rearrangement uses TRBV14 and TRBJ2-1; 12 bases line up with TRBD2. The V segment lost 0 bases and the J segment 8 bases; nucleotides outside the gene matches: 8. This CDR3 region has 17 residues. Per the germline V gene, CDR1 is SGHDN and CDR2 is FVKESK. CDR3 DNA sequence: TGTGCCAGCAGCCAAGATATAGGACTAGCGGGAATAGATGAGCAGTTCTTC. It yields the protein CASSQDIGLAGIDEQFF. Looking up the rest from reference TRBV14 and TRBJ2-1 gives the full variable domain: EAGVTQFPSHSVIEKGQTVTLRCDPISGHDNLYWYRRVMGKEIKFLLHFVKESKQDESGMPNNRFLAERTGGTYSTLKVQPAELEDSGVYFCASSQDIGLAGIDEQFFGPGTRLTVL.

The chain carries TRBV29-1 and TRBJ1-3; TRBD1 aligns across 7 bases. V shed 6 bases, J shed 0 bases, and the junction held 11 bases outside the gene matches. CDR1 SQVTM and CDR2 ANQGSEA come from the germline V gene. The CDR3 extends over 16 amino acids. CDR3 sequence (DNA): TGCAGCGTCTCCGGGACAGAGGTTTACTCTGGAAACACCATATATTTT. Translating it yields CSVSGTEVYSGNTIYF. Combining the CDR3 with reference TRBV29-1 and TRBJ1-3 gives the whole variable domain SAVISQKPSRDICQRGTSLTIQCQVDSQVTMMFWYRQQPGQSLTLIATANQGSEATYESGFVIDKFPISRPNLTFSTLTVSNMSPEDSSIYLCSVSGTEVYSGNTIYFGEGSWLTVV.

V is TRBV7-2 and J is TRBJ1-6, with 9 positions matching TRBD1. V shed 2 bases and J 5 bases; nucleotides not matched to a gene: 1. Germline lookup yields CDR1 SGHTA and CDR2 FQGNSA. This CDR3 spans 15 amino acids. The CDR3 is CASSLRTGDNSPLHF. The CDR3 nucleotides read TGTGCCAGCAGCTTAAGGACAGGGGATAATTCACCCCTCCACTTT.

V is TRBV7-9 and J is TRBJ1-3; TRBD1 matches 8 bases. The germline V gene has CDR1 SEHNR and CDR2 FQNEAQ (reference sequence). CDR3 size: 18 residues. The junction had 11 bases not matched to a gene; V was cut back by 4 bases and J by 0 bases. CDR3 sequence (DNA): TGTGCCAGCAGCTCGCCGTCCAGGGGGCCATCCTCTGGAAACACCATATATTTT. This codes for CASSSPSRGPSSGNTIYF.

This clone ranks as medium-sized. The chain has TRBV2 and TRBJ2-7, with D unresolved. The CDR3 extends over 15 amino acids. V dropped 6 bases and J dropped 2 bases, with 17 bases sitting between them. CDR1 and CDR2 from the germline V gene are SNHLY and FYNNEI. CDR3 amino acids: CASRPGSLGPYEQYF. The CDR3 DNA is TGTGCCAGCAGGCCCGGGTCCCTTGGTCCCTACGAGCAGTACTTC.

The chain is built from TRBV6-1 and TRBJ2-2; the D is unclear. Germline values: CDR1 MNHNS, CDR2 SASEGT. The CDR3 covers 13 residues. V dropped 6 bases and J dropped 0 bases, with 5 bases sitting between them. The CDR3 region has the DNA TGTGCCAGCAGGGAGACGAACACCGGGGAGCTGTTTTTT. This codes for CASRETNTGELFF.

This clone is a singleton in its sample. This chain links TRBV10-3 with TRBJ2-5; TRBD2 aligns across 11 bases. V dropped 8 bases and J dropped 2; count of bases not matched to a gene: 13. CDR3 size: 17 residues. Germline CDR1 is ENHRY and CDR2 is SYGVKD. The CDR3 reads CAIAALAGDRLQETQYF. CDR3 bases: TGTGCCATCGCCGCACTAGCGGGGGACCGATTACAAGAGACCCAGTACTTC.

The chain recombines TRBV25-1 with TRBJ1-1, with 7 nucleotides matching TRBD1. Germline V lookup: CDR1 MGHDK, CDR2 SYGVNS. The CDR3 loop spans 18 amino acids. V was pared by 3 bases and J by 3 bases, with 16 bases of the junction left unmatched. CDR3 amino acids: CASSDSGTVVYSHTEAFF. The CDR3 nucleotides read TGTGCCAGCAGTGACTCCGGGACAGTGGTCTATTCCCACACTGAAGCTTTCTTT.

The chain employs TRBV7-2 and TRBJ2-1; D may be TRBD1 (5 bases). V was cut by 0 bases and J by 6 bases, with 6 bases left in between. Germline values: CDR1 SGHTA, CDR2 FQGNSA. The CDR3 totals 13 residues. CDR3 sequence: CASSLAQGNEQFF. The CDR3 coding sequence is TGTGCCAGCAGCTTAGCGCAGGGCAATGAGCAGTTCTTC.

The chain has TRBV27 and TRBJ2-1; a possible D gene is TRBD1 (6 bases). V was trimmed by 2 bases and J by 5 bases, leaving 16 bases between them. Germline CDR1 MNHEY, CDR2 SMNVEV (reference sequence). The CDR3 is made up of 16 amino acids. The CDR3 loop reads CASSLATPGQNNEQFF. DNA for the CDR3: TGTGCCAGCAGTTTAGCGACACCGGGACAAAACAATGAGCAGTTCTTC.

This clone has more than one count but fewer than ten. The rearrangement links TRBV27 to TRBJ1-5; 12 bases match TRBD1. CDR3 length: 17 residues. The ends lost 6 bases at V and 0 bases at J; junction bases unmatched: 6. Germline CDR1 is MNHEY and CDR2 is SMNVEV (reference sequence). In nucleotides, the CDR3 is TGTGCCAGCAGCATCCGGGACAGGGGGCTTAGCAATCAGCCCCAGCATTTT. It translates to CASSIRDRGLSNQPQHF.

The J gene is TRBJ2-1, the V gene TRBV19; D might be TRBD2 (5 bases). Trimming removed 5 bases from V and 12 bases from J, with 14 bases in between. This CDR3 has 12 amino acids. The germline CDR1 and CDR2 sequences are LNHDA and SQIVND (reference sequence). The CDR3 sequence: CASSGNLRGQFF. CDR3 bases: TGTGCCAGTAGTGGGAATCTCCGGGGGCAGTTCTTC.

This rearrangement joins TRBV18 to TRBJ2-7, with a weak D call TRBD2 (6 bases). Germline-derived CDR1 and CDR2 are KGHSH and LQKENI. Trimming cost V 3 bases and J 0 bases, with 9 bases left between them. The CDR3 extends over 14 amino acids. As DNA, the CDR3 is TGTGCCAGCTCACCTCGGGAGACCTCCTACGAGCAGTACTTC. As protein: CASSPRETSYEQYF.

The rearrangement links TRBV5-1 to TRBJ1-2; 10 bases agree with TRBD1. The CDR3 has 14 residues. The ends lost 3 bases at V and 8 bases at J; junction bases unmatched: 7. Germline V CDR1 and CDR2: SGHRS, YFSETQ. The CDR3: CASSWGQGLKGYTF. The CDR3 region has the DNA TGCGCCAGCAGCTGGGGACAGGGGCTAAAAGGCTACACCTTC.

The V gene is TRBV7-2, the J gene TRBJ1-2; 7 nucleotides align to TRBD1. Germline lookup yields CDR1 SGHTA and CDR2 FQGNSA. Trimming cost V 5 bases and J 8 bases; bases outside gene matches: 23. CDR3 size: 18 residues. DNA for the CDR3: TGTGCCAGCAGCCCTGACAGGGTACGCAACCCGATGGCGTGGGGCTACACCTTC. It is translated as CASSPDRVRNPMAWGYTF. The whole variable domain, filled in from reference TRBV7-2 and TRBJ1-2, reads GAGVSQSPSNKVTEKGKDVELRCDPISGHTALYWYRQSLGQGLEFLIYFQGNSAPDKSGLPSDRFSAERTGGSVSTLTIQRTQQEDSAVYLCASSPDRVRNPMAWGYTFGSGTRLTVV.

This sequence joins TRBV27 and TRBJ1-1; TRBD1 matches at 7 bases. V lost 9 bases to trimming and J lost 2 bases; unmatched junction nucleotides: 15. The length of the CDR3 is 16 residues. Germline V gives CDR1 MNHEY, CDR2 SMNVEV (reference sequence). The CDR3 sequence is CASARQGNIPNTEAFF. The CDR3 DNA follows: TGTGCCAGTGCCCGACAGGGCAATATCCCTAACACTGAAGCTTTCTTT.

The chain carries TRBV6-6 and TRBJ1-1; 7 positions match TRBD1. Unmatched junction bases numbered 6, after V lost 4 bases and J lost 1 base. The CDR3 has 15 residues. Germline lookup yields CDR1 MNHNY and CDR2 SVGAGI (reference sequence). CDR3 bases: TGTGCCAGCAGTTCTCACGGACAGGAGAACACTGAAGCTTTCTTT. Translating gives CASSSHGQENTEAFF.

The J gene is TRBJ2-3, the V gene TRBV2; TRBD2 aligns across 8 bases. There are 14 residues in the CDR3. With V trimmed by 7 bases and J by 2 bases, 5 bases remained unmatched. Germline V gene data show CDR1 as SNHLY and CDR2 as FYNNEI. Here the CDR3 reads CASNGRANTDTQYF. The DNA of the CDR3 is TGTGCCAGCAACGGGAGGGCCAACACAGATACGCAGTATTTT.

The chain links TRBV5-6 to TRBJ2-7, with 8 bases identical to TRBD2. Trimming cost V 4 bases and J 0 bases; bases outside gene matches: 6. Germline lookup yields CDR1 SGHDT and CDR2 YYEEEE. CDR3 length equals 15 residues. Written as DNA, the CDR3 is TGTGCCAGCAGCCCCACGAGCGGGAGCTCCTACGAGCAGTACTTC. As protein: CASSPTSGSSYEQYF.

This CDR3 reads CASSQSGGETQYF. The CDR3, as DNA: TGTGCCAGCAGCCAATCAGGAGGGGAGACCCAGTACTTC. The chain couples TRBV4-2 to TRBJ2-5, with D maybe TRBD2 (6 bases). Per germline, CDR1 LGHNA and CDR2 YNFKEQ. Between the trimmed V and J ends, which lost 2 bases and 5 bases, there was a span of 9 bases. This CDR3 is 13 amino acids long.